This TCR beta chain was sequenced in a study of identical twins. Regarding the study as a whole: Conclusions were based on cross-sectional statistical analysis, without following the same donors. With beta out-of-frame sequences, excess sharing by twins was weaker. Monozygotic twin pairs showed more out-of-frame TCR alpha sharing than models estimated. Partly confounded zero-insertion analyses could result from invariant MAIT and iNKT cells.

This clonotype was seen only a few times. Its target is unknown. MiXCR was run by TCRdb on the 5' RACE reads, yielding one entry per CDR3 protein. The data contain 400,000 to 500,000 distinct CDR3 sequences, around an eighth of them seen just once; the ten biggest clones take up approximately 0.98%. Germline CDR1 reads SGHVS; CDR2 reads FNYEAQ. The CDR3 runs 16 residues. V lost 2 bases and J 0 bases, leaving 11 bases between the germline ends. These data are also associated with another study on yellow fever vaccine responses in identical twins.

V is TRBV7-6 and J is TRBJ2-1; D possibly corresponds to TRBD2 (5 bases). Sequencing was carried out using CD4+ T cells sorted from blood. The source of this sequence is a woman aged 18 to 35 in good health. CDR3 protein: CASSLTDLSSYNEQFF. The CDR3 DNA is TGTGCCAGCAGCTTAACGGACTTAAGCTCCTACAATGAGCAGTTCTTC.